Listed below are T cell receptor beta chains from one sample, sequenced in a study of vaccination effects on CD4 cells after COVID-19. Assay: immunoSEQ multiplex PCR; the TCRdb copy retains only in-frame clones and omits some. Among about 73,000 clones listed, over 65% were seen once. These receptors' targets are unknown. The sequencing here drew on CD4+ T cells from PBMCs cultured without peptide, taken after COVID-19 vaccination. These receptors originate from a human donor who received a COVID-19 vaccine. Both conserved end residues are part of each CDR3.

v_gene	j_gene	CDR3aa
TRBV5-3	TRBJ2-4	CARSLGAGVAKNIQYF
TRBV3-1/TRBV3-2	TRBJ1-6	CASSQDSQEYSPLHF
TRBV6-6	TRBJ1-5	CASREDRVGYQPQHF
TRBV19	TRBJ1-2	CATLGTSTGSYGYTF
TRBV28	TRBJ1-5	CASRKTANLNSNQPQHF
TRBV2	TRBJ1-1	CASIQGHGTEAFF
TRBV29-1	TRBJ1-2	CSWGQGDSYTF
TRBV6-1	TRBJ2-5	CASSEEGWAVEVTQYF
TRBV5-6	TRBJ2-2	CASSSPWGSANTGELFF
TRBV19	TRBJ1-3	CASRALSGNTIYF
TRBV11-2	TRBJ2-5	CASSRQGSSQETQYF
TRBV7-2	TRBJ1-5	CASSFEVGQPQHF
TRBV18	TRBJ1-5	CASSRNTNQPQHF
TRBV6-5	TRBJ1-6	CASNYRGGMALHF
TRBV27	TRBJ1-2	CASRPPGQGNGYTF
TRBV28	TRBJ2-4	CASSSTGFVAKNIQYF
TRBV7-3	TRBJ2-1	CASRSSGANNEQFF
TRBV6-4	TRBJ2-3	CASSDSFSTDTQYF
TRBV7-2	TRBJ2-1	CASSLVVAYNEQFF
TRBV19	TRBJ1-5	CASSIDNNQPQHF
TRBV14	TRBJ1-2	CASSHLGQDYYGYTF
TRBV2	TRBJ2-2	CATKRDTYEGELFF